This TCR beta chain is drawn from a study of T cells after yellow fever vaccination. General observations from the study: The secondary response was weaker but peaked faster, day 5 versus 15. The booster saw the reappearance of most primary-vaccination clones (approximately 96% CD4, around 90% CD8).

Germline CDR1 is KGHSH and CDR2 is LQKENI. Trimming stripped 8 bases from V and 5 bases from J, with 15 bases between. This CDR3 has 13 amino acids. Production of TCR cDNA was by 5'RACE template switching, which also added a universal primer site and UMIs. TCRdb ran MiXCR on the 5' RACE reads and lists one entry per CDR3 protein. The data contain just under 600,000 distinct CDR3 sequences, 13% of them seen just once; the ten biggest clones take up over 12%. This clonotype was seen only once. The antigen is unknown. The source is a man younger than 40 who received the YFV17D yellow fever vaccine. The starting material was PBMCs, obtained on the day of the yellow fever booster vaccination. This chain joins TRBV18 and TRBJ2-5; D is perhaps TRBD2 (6 bases). The CDR3 sequence: CASQGRRTETQYF. In nucleotides, the CDR3 is TGTGCCAGCCAAGGGAGGAGGACGGAGACCCAGTACTTC.